The clone carrying this TCR beta chain was seen more than once but under ten times. The sample has other DNA sequences that encode this CDR3 too. One Seattle source followed patients from active infection through their disease course. The data are from a study of blood T cell repertoires in COVID-19. There are 15 residues in the CDR3. Trimming removed 4 bases from V and 7 bases from J; junction bases left unmatched: 5. Per germline, CDR1 SGHAT and CDR2 FQNNGV. In the authors' workflow: Nucleated cell counts were estimated from reference gene primer amplification. The assay was immunoSEQ multiplex PCR, and TCRdb's table has in-frame clones only and misses some. That table supplies the V and J calls and clone size; D and trimming were determined from the DNA. This table holds some 200,000 clones, about 95% found once.

The clonotype originates from a young man with COVID-19, enrolled during active disease. The chain joins TRBV11-2 to TRBJ2-5; 14 bases fit TRBD2. Sequencing was done on a sample of peripheral blood. CDR3: CASSYTGTSGGTQYF. CDR3 nucleotides: TGTGCCAGCAGCTACACCGGGACTAGCGGGGGGACCCAGTACTTC.